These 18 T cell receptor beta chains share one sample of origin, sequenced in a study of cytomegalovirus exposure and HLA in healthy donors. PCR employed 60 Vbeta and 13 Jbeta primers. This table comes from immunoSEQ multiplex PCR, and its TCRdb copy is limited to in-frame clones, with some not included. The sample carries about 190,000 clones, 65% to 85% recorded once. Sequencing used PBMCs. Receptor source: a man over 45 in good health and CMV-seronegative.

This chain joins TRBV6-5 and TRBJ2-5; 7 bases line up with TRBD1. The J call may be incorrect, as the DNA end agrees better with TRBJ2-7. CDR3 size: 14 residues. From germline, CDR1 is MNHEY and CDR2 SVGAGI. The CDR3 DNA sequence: TGTGCCAGCAAAAAAGAACAGGGGAACCACGAGCAGTACTTC. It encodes CASKKEQGNHEQYF.

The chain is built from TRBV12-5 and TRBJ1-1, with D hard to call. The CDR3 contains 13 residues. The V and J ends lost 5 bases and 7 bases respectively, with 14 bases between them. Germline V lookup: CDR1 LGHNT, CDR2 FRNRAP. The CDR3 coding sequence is TGTGCTAGTGGTGCCCTTGTTAGGAGTGAAGCTTTCTTT. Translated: CASGALVRSEAFF.

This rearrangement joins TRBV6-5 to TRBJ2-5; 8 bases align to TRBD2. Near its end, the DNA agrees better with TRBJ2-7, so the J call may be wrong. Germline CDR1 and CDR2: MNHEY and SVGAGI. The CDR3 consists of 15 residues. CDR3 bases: TGTGCCAGCAGTTCCCCCTCCGGGGGGGCCTACGAGCAGTACTTC. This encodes CASSSPSGGAYEQYF.

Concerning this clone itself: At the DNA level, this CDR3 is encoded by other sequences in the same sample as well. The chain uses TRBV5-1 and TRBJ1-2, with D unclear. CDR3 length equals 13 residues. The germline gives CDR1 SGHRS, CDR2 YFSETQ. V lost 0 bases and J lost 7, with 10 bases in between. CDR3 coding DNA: TGCGCCAGCAGCTTGGAGGGAGTGGGTGGCTACACCTTC. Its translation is CASSLEGVGGYTF.

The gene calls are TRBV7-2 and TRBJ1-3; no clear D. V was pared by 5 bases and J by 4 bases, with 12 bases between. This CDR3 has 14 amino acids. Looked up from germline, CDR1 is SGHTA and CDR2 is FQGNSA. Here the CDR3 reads CASSLYGNGNTIYF. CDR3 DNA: TGTGCCAGCAGCCTCTACGGGAACGGAAACACCATATATTTT.

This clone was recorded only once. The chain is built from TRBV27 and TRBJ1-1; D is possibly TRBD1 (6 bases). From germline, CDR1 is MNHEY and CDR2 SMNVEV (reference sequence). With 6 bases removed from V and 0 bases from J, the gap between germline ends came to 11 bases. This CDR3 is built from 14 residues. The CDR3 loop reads CASRLQGLNTEAFF. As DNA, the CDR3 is TGTGCCAGCAGACTACAGGGACTGAACACTGAAGCTTTCTTT.

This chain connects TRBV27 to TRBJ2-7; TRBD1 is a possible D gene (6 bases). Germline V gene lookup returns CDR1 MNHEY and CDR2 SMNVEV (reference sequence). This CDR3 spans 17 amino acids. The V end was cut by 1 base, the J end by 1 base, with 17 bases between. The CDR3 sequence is CASSLFGTHRASYEQYF. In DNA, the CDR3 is TGTGCCAGCAGTTTATTTGGGACACATCGGGCTTCCTACGAGCAGTACTTC.

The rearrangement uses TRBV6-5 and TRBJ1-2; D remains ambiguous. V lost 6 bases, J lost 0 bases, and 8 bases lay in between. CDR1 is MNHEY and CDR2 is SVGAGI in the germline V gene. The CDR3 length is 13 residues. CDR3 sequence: CASSEVSNYGYTF. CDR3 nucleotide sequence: TGTGCCAGCAGCGAGGTTTCTAACTATGGCTACACCTTC.

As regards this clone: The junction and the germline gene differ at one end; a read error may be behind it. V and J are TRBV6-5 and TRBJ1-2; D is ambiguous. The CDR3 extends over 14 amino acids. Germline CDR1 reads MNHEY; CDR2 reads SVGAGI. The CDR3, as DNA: TGTGCCAGCAGTTACTCCTCGGGCCGGCGAGGACTGGACTTC. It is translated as CASSYSSGRRGLDF.

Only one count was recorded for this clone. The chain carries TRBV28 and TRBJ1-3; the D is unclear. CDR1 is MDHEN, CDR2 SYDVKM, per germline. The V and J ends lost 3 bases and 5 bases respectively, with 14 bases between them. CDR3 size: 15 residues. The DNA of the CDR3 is TGTGCCAGCAGTTTTGAGGGATCGGAAAGAAACACCATATATTTT. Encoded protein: CASSFEGSERNTIYF.

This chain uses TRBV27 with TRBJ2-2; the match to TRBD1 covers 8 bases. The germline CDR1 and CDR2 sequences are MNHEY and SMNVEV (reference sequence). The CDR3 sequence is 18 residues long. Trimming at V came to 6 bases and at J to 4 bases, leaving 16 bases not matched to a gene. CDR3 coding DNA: TGTGCCAGCAGCCAAGGGTCTTTCCGGACAGGGACCACCGGGGAGCTGTTTTTT. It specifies CASSQGSFRTGTTGELFF.

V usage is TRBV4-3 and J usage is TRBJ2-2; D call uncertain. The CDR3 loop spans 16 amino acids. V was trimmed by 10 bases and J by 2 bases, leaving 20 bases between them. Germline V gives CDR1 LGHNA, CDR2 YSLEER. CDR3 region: CANPAAKPYNTGELFF. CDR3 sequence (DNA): TGCGCCAACCCGGCGGCGAAGCCTTATAACACCGGGGAGCTGTTTTTT.

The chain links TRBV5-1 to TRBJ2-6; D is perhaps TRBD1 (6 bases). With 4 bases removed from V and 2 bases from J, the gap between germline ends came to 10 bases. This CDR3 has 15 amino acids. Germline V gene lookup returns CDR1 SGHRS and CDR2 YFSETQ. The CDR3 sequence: CASSLNRAGANVLTF. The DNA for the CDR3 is TGCGCCAGCAGCCTGAACAGGGCTGGGGCCAACGTCCTGACTTTC. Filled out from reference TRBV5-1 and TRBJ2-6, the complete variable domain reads KAGVTQTPRYLIKTRGQQVTLSCSPISGHRSVSWYQQTPGQGLQFLFEYFSETQRNKGNFPGRFSGRQFSNSRSEMNVSTLELGDSALYLCASSLNRAGANVLTFGAGSRLTVL.

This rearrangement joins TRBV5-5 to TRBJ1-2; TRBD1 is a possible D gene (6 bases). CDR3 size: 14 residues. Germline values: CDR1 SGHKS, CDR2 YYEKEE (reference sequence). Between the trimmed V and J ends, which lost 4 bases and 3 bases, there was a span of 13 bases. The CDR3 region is CASSGQGTDYGYTF. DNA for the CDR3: TGTGCCAGCAGCGGGCAGGGGACGGACTATGGCTACACCTTC.

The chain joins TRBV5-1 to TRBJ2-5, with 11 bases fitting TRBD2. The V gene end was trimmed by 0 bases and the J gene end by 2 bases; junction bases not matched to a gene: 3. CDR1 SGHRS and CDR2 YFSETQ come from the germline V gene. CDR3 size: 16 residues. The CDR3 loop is CASSLGASGGQETQYF. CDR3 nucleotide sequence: TGCGCCAGCAGCTTGGGGGCTAGCGGGGGGCAAGAGACCCAGTACTTC.

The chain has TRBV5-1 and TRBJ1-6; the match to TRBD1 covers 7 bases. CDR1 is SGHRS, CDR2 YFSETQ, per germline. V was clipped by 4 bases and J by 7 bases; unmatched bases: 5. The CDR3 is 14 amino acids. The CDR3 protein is CASSPGTVNSPLHF. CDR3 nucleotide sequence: TGCGCCAGCAGCCCCGGGACAGTAAATTCACCCCTCCACTTT.

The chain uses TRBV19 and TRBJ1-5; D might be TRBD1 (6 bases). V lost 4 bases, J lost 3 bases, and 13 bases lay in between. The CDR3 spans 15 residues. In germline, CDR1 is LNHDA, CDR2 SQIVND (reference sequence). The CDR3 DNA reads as TGTGCCAGTAGTACGCCGGGACACCTCAATCAGCCCCAGCATTTT. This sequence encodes CASSTPGHLNQPQHF.

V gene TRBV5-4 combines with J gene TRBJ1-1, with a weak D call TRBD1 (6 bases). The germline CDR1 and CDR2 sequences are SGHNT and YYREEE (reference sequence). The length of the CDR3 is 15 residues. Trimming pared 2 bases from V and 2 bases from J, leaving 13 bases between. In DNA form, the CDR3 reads TGTGCCAGCAGCTTATACAGGACAGATAACACTGAAGCTTTCTTT. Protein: CASSLYRTDNTEAFF.